These 22 T cell receptor beta chains share one sample of origin, sequenced in a study of graft-versus-host responses after intestinal transplantation. Here immunoSEQ multiplex PCR was the method, and the copy in TCRdb shows in-frame clones only, minus some. The repertoire holds some 10,000 clones, with around three quarters as singletons. Investigators treated the graft tissue so that it released intraepithelial and lamina propria lymphocytes. The specimen was ileum tissue, collected 23 days after intestinal transplant. The source of these receptors is a human patient who received an intestinal transplant, so some T cells may come from the graft donor.

The V call is TRBV27, the J call TRBJ1-1; 9 nucleotides align to TRBD1. The CDR3 covers 13 residues. Germline lookup yields CDR1 MNHEY and CDR2 SMNVEV (reference sequence). V shed 5 bases and J 4 bases; nucleotides not matched to a gene: 2. Written as DNA, the CDR3 is TGTGCCAGCAGTGGGACAGGGAGCACTGAAGCTTTCTTT. This encodes CASSGTGSTEAFF.

The chain joins TRBV29-1 to TRBJ1-2; D is uncertain. Germline values: CDR1 SQVTM, CDR2 ANQGSEA. This CDR3 has 10 residues. V lost 5 bases to trimming and J lost 4 bases, with 5 bases between them. CDR3: CSVYSYGYTF. CDR3 bases: TGCAGCGTTTACAGCTATGGCTACACCTTC.

V and J are TRBV29-1 and TRBJ2-7; the D gene is possibly TRBD1 (6 bases). Trimming cost V 2 bases and J 8 bases, with 10 bases left between them. This CDR3 has 11 residues. Germline CDR1 is SQVTM and CDR2 is ANQGSEA. The CDR3: CSVETRGKQYF. In DNA, the CDR3 is TGCAGCGTTGAAACCAGGGGAAAGCAGTACTTC.

This sequence joins TRBV29-1 and TRBJ2-7, with a possible D match to TRBD1 (5 bases). V lost 7 bases and J 0 bases, leaving 10 bases between the germline ends. Germline CDR1 and CDR2: SQVTM and ANQGSEA. The CDR3 has 12 amino acids. CDR3 protein: CSAPGHSYEQYF. In DNA, the CDR3 is TGCAGCGCACCCGGACACTCCTACGAGCAGTACTTC.

The chain links TRBV27 to TRBJ1-5; TRBD1 is a possible D gene (6 bases). The germline V gene encodes CDR1 MNHEY and CDR2 SMNVEV (reference sequence). Trimming pared 6 bases from V and 5 bases from J, leaving 8 bases between. The CDR3 length is 12 residues. Written as DNA, the CDR3 is TGTGCCAGCAGACAGGGTTATCAGCCCCAGCATTTT. Translated, it gives CASRQGYQPQHF.

This chain uses TRBV9 with TRBJ2-7; TRBD2 matches at 8 bases. The CDR3 totals 14 residues. Germline trimming cut 3 bases from V and 3 bases from J; bases unmatched to any gene: 5. Germline V gene lookup returns CDR1 SGDLS and CDR2 YYNGEE. The CDR3 sequence: CASSAGLGVYEQYF. The CDR3 region has the DNA TGTGCCAGCAGCGCGGGACTAGGTGTCTACGAGCAGTACTTC.

This clone appeared a few times. The V gene is TRBV30, the J gene TRBJ2-3; the D is unclear. Trimming cost V 5 bases and J 4 bases, with 10 bases left between them. The CDR3 contains 12 residues. CDR1 is GTSNPN and CDR2 is SVGIG in the germline V gene (reference sequence). This CDR3 reads CAWLRLADTQYF. CDR3 nucleotide sequence: TGTGCCTGGCTCAGGTTGGCAGATACGCAGTATTTT.

This sequence joins TRBV29-1 and TRBJ2-1; D is unclear. CDR3 length: 14 residues. Trimming pared 3 bases from V and 2 bases from J, leaving 11 bases between. Germline CDR1 is SQVTM and CDR2 is ANQGSEA. CDR3 in amino acids: CSVDSFKAYNEQFF. The DNA for the CDR3 is TGCAGCGTTGATTCATTCAAGGCCTACAATGAGCAGTTCTTC.

This chain links TRBV28 with TRBJ2-7; TRBD1 might be the D (5 bases). Germline CDR1 and CDR2: MDHEN and SYDVKM. Trimming shortened V by 1 base and J by 2 bases, and 12 bases separated the two germline ends. CDR3 size: 15 residues. CDR3 loop: CASSLSPQGTYEQYF. CDR3 bases: TGTGCCAGCAGTTTATCCCCCCAGGGAACCTACGAGCAGTACTTC. Complete variable domain (other parts from reference TRBV28 and TRBJ2-7): DVKVTQSSRYLVKRTGEKVFLECVQDMDHENMFWYRQDPGLGLRLIYFSYDVKMKEKGDIPEGYSVSREKKERFSLILESASTNQTSMYLCASSLSPQGTYEQYFGPGTRLTVT.

The chain joins TRBV9 to TRBJ2-5, with TRBD1 as a possible D gene (5 bases). From germline, CDR1 is SGDLS and CDR2 YYNGEE. V shed 2 bases and J shed 3 bases, with 14 bases lying between them. CDR3 length: 15 amino acids. The DNA of the CDR3 is TGTGCCAGCAGCGTGGGGCCACAAGCGAAAGAGACCCAGTACTTC. Translation gives CASSVGPQAKETQYF.

This chain links TRBV28 with TRBJ2-1, with TRBD2 as a possible D gene (6 bases). This CDR3 is built from 15 residues. Trimming took off 4 bases at V and 6 bases at J, with 16 bases between the two ends. Germline values: CDR1 MDHEN, CDR2 SYDVKM. For the CDR3, the DNA is TGTGCCAGCAGTTGGGTAGCGGAAGCCTTCAATGAGCAGTTCTTC. It translates to CASSWVAEAFNEQFF.

The rearrangement uses TRBV9 and TRBJ1-2; D gene unclear. Germline V gene sequence: CDR1 SGDLS, CDR2 YYNGEE. The V end lost 3 bases, the J end lost 4 bases, and 4 bases lay between the germline ends. This CDR3 region has 11 residues. The chain's CDR3 is CASSGPYGYTF. CDR3 DNA sequence: TGTGCCAGCAGCGGGCCCTATGGCTACACCTTC.

The chain uses TRBV5-1 and TRBJ1-4, with no clear D. Germline V lookup: CDR1 SGHRS, CDR2 YFSETQ. Trimming cost V 4 bases and J 8 bases, with 18 bases left between them. The CDR3 consists of 15 residues. The CDR3 spells CASSQTGVIGEKLFF. DNA for the CDR3: TGCGCCAGCAGCCAGACCGGAGTAATCGGCGAAAAACTGTTTTTT.

A single count supports this clone. The chain couples TRBV28 to TRBJ2-5; D is tentatively TRBD1 or TRBD2 (5 bases each). Trimming cost V 6 bases and J 0 bases, with 11 bases left between them. Per germline, CDR1 MDHEN and CDR2 SYDVKM. CDR3 length: 14 amino acids. CDR3 nucleotides: TGTGCCAGCAGCCCAGGGACGTACCAAGAGACCCAGTACTTC. It encodes CASSPGTYQETQYF.

Turning to this clone: A much larger clone is a single base away; this may be a read error. The chain joins TRBV7-9 to TRBJ2-5; 8 bases match TRBD2. With 3 bases clipped from V and 5 bases from J, the junction kept 5 bases outside the gene matches. In germline, CDR1 is SEHNR, CDR2 FQNEAQ (reference sequence). CDR3 size: 14 residues. In DNA form, the CDR3 reads TGTGCCAGCAGCTTCGGGGGGGCTGGGGAGACCCAGTACTTC. Its translation: CASSFGGAGETQYF.

The table lists this clone with a count of one. The genes are TRBV28 and TRBJ1-5; D is undetermined. The CDR3 extends over 16 amino acids. V lost 6 bases and J 0 bases, leaving 15 bases between the germline ends. The germline CDR1 and CDR2 sequences are MDHEN and SYDVKM. The chain's CDR3 is CASRFLRVDSNQPQHF. As DNA, the CDR3 is TGTGCCAGCAGGTTCCTGAGGGTGGATAGCAATCAGCCCCAGCATTTT.

A single count supports this clone. This chain joins TRBV5-6 and TRBJ2-7; 7 positions agree with TRBD2. The V segment lost 0 bases and the J segment 1 base; nucleotides outside the gene matches: 1. Germline values: CDR1 SGHDT, CDR2 YYEEEE. This CDR3 contains 14 residues. The CDR3 spells CASSLASGSYEQYF. DNA for the CDR3: TGTGCCAGCAGCTTGGCTAGCGGATCCTACGAGCAGTACTTC.

This clone has a single count. The V call is TRBV4-3, the J call TRBJ1-2; D remains unclear. Per the germline V gene, CDR1 is LGHNA and CDR2 is YSLEER. The CDR3 extends over 15 amino acids. V was cut by 2 bases and J by 0 bases, with 10 bases left in between. The DNA for the CDR3 is TGCGCCAGCAGCCAACAATGGAAGGCTAACTATGGCTACACCTTC. This translates into CASSQQWKANYGYTF.

CDR3 nucleotides: TGTGCCAGCAGCTTAGATGGGGGGCTGTATGGCTACACCTTC. It translates to CASSLDGGLYGYTF. The J gene is TRBJ1-2, the V gene TRBV7-6; D possibly corresponds to TRBD1 (6 bases). Germline V gene lookup returns CDR1 SGHVS and CDR2 FNYEAQ. The CDR3 totals 14 residues. V was clipped by 1 base and J by 5 bases, with 11 bases between them.

This chain links TRBV29-1 with TRBJ1-2, with no clear D. V lost 2 bases and J 4 bases, leaving 5 bases between the germline ends. CDR1 and CDR2 from the germline V gene are SQVTM and ANQGSEA. The CDR3 length is 11 residues. CDR3 in DNA: TGCAGCGTTGAAAGGGTCTATGGCTACACCTTC. Its translation: CSVERVYGYTF.

This rearrangement joins TRBV6-5 to TRBJ2-7; D gene uncertain. In germline, CDR1 is MNHEY, CDR2 SVGAGI. V was cut by 3 bases and J by 5 bases, with 5 bases left in between. CDR3 size: 11 residues. The DNA for the CDR3 is TGTGCCAGCAGTTATTTCCACGAGCAGTACTTC. This translates into CASSYFHEQYF.

The CDR3 DNA sequence: TGTGCCAGCAGTTACTCGGACTACACTGAAGCTTTCTTT. Translating it yields CASSYSDYTEAFF. The chain combines TRBV6-5 with TRBJ1-1, with unresolved D. The CDR3 length is 13 residues. Germline lookup yields CDR1 MNHEY and CDR2 SVGAGI. Deletions cut 0 bases from V and 3 bases from J, with 5 bases between.